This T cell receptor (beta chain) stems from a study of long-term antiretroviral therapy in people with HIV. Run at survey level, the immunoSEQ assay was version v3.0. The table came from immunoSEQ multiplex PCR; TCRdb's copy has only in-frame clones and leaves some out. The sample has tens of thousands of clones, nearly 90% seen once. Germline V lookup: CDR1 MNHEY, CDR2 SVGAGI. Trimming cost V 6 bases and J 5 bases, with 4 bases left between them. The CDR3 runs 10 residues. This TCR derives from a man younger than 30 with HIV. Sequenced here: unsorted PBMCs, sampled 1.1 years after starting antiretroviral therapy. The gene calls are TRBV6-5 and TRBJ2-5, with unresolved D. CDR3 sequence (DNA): TGTGCCAGCAGGAGGGAGACCCAGTACTTC. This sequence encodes CASRRETQYF.